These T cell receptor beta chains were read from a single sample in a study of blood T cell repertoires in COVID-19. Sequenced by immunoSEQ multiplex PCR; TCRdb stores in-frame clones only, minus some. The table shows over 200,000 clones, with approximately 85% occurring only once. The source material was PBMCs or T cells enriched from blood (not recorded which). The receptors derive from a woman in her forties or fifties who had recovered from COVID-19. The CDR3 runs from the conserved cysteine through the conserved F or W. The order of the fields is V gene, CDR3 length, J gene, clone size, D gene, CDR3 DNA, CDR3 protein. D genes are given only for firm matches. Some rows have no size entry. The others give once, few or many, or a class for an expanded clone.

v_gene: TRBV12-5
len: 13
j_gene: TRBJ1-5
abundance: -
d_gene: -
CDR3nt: TGTGCTAGTGGTTTTGACGGTCGCGGGGCCCAGCATTTT
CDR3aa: CASGFDGRGAQHF

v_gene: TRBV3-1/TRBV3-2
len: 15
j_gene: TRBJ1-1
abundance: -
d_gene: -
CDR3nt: TGTGCCAGCGCCCGAAGTGGTATTTCGGGCACTGAAGCTTTCTTT
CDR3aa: CASARSGISGTEAFF

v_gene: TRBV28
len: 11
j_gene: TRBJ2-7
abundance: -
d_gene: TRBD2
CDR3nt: TGTGCCGGCGGGACTAGCTATGAGCAGTACTTC
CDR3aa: CAGGTSYEQYF

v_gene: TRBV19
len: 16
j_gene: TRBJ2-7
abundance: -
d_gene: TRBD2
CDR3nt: TGTGCCAGTAGTTTCGTGGGGGGAGGGCACCCCTACGAGCAGTACTTC
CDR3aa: CASSFVGGGHPYEQYF

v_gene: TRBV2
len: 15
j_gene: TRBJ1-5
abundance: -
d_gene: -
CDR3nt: TGTGCCAGCAGGTTAGATAACTTTGGCAATCAGCCCCAGCATTTT
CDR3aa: CASRLDNFGNQPQHF

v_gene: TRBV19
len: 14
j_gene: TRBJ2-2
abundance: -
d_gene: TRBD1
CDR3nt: TGTGCCAGTAGTTCCGACAGGGACGCCGGGGAGCTGTTTTTT
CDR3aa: CASSSDRDAGELFF

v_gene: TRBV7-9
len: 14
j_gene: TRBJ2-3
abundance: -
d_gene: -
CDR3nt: TGTGCCAGCAGCTTAGCCGGGGGCACAGATACGCAGTATTTT
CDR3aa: CASSLAGGTDTQYF

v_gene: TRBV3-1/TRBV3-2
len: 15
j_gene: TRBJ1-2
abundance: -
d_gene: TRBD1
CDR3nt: TGTGCCAGCAGCCGAGGGACAGGGGATTTCTATGGCTACACCTTC
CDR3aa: CASSRGTGDFYGYTF

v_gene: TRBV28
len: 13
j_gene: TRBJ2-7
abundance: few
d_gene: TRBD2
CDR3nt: TGTGCCAGCAGTTTACGGGGGGCCTACGAGCAGTACTTC
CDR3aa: CASSLRGAYEQYF

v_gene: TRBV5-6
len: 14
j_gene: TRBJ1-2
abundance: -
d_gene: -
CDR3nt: TGTGCCAGCAGCTTGGGGAGACAGGTCTATGGCTACACCTTC
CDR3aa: CASSLGRQVYGYTF

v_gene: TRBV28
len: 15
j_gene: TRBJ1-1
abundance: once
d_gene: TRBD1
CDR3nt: TGTGCCAGCAGTCGGGACAGGGGCTGGGGGGCTGAAGCTTTCTTT
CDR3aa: CASSRDRGWGAEAFF

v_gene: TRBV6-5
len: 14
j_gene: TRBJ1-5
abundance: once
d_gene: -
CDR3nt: TGTGCCAGCTGGTCCAGGGCGGGCAATCAGCCCCAGCATTTT
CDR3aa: CASWSRAGNQPQHF

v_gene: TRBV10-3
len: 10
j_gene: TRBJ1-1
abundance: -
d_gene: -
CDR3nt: TGTGCCATCAGTGTGAGTGAAGCTTTCTTT
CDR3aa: CAISVSEAFF

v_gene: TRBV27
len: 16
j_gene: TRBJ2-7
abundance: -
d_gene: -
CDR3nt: TGTGCCAGCAGTTTTTATACGGGGGACGGCTCCTACGAGCAGTACTTC
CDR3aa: CASSFYTGDGSYEQYF

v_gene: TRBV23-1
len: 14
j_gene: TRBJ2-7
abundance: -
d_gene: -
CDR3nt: TGCGCCAGCCTAAACAGGGAAAGTGCCTACGAGCAGTACTTC
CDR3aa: CASLNRESAYEQYF

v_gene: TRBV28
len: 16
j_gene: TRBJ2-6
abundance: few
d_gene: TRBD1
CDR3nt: TGTGCCAGCAGGCGACAGGGGGCGCGAGGGGCCAACGTCCTGACTTTC
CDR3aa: CASRRQGARGANVLTF

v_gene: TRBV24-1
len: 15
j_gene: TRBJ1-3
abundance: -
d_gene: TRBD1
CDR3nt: TGTGCCACCAGTGATGCCCGGACAGGGGGAAACACCATATATTTT
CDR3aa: CATSDARTGGNTIYF

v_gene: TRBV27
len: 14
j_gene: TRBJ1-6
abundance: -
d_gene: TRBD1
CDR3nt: TGTGCCAGCAGTCGGGACAGGGGGCAATCACCCCTCCACTTT
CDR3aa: CASSRDRGQSPLHF

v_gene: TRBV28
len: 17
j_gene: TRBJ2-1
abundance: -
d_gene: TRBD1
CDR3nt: TGTGCCAGCAGTCCTCCTCAGGGGGACCCAAATTACAATGAGCAGTTCTTC
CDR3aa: CASSPPQGDPNYNEQFF

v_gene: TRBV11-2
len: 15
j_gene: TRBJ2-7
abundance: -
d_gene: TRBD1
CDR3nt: TGTGCCAGCAGCTTATTACAGGGGCCGGGGTACGAGCAGTACTTC
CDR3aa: CASSLLQGPGYEQYF

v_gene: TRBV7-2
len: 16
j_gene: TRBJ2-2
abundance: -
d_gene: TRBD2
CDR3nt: TGTGCCAGCAGCGTCAATAGCGGGAGAATAGCCGGGGAGCTGTTTTTT
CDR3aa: CASSVNSGRIAGELFF

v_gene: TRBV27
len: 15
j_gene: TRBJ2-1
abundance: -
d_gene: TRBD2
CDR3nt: TGTGCCAGCAGTCCCGCTAGCGGGGGTTACAATGAGCAGTTCTTC
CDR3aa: CASSPASGGYNEQFF

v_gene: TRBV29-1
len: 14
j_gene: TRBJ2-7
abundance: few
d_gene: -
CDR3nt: TGCAGCGTGTTTGCGAACGGACAGTTCTACGAGCAGTACTTC
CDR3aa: CSVFANGQFYEQYF

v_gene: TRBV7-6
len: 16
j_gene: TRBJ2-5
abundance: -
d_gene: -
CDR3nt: TGTGCCAGCAGCCCGTCCAGCGCAGTAGGCGCTGAGACCCAGTACTTC
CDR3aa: CASSPSSAVGAETQYF

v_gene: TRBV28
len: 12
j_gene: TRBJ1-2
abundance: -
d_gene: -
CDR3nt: TGTGCCAGCAGTTGGGCGGCGGGAGGCTACACCTTC
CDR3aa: CASSWAAGGYTF

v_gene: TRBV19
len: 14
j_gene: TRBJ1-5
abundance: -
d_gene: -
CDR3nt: TGTGCCAGTACTGCGGGACTTCTCAATCAGCCCCAGCATTTT
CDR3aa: CASTAGLLNQPQHF

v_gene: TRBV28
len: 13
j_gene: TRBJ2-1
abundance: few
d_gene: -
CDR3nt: TGTGCCAGCAGTTTTTCCACACCCAATGAGCAGTTCTTC
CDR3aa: CASSFSTPNEQFF

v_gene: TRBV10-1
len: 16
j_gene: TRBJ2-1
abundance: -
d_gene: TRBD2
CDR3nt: TGCGCCAGCAGTGAGTCGACTAGCGGGAGAAAATGTGAGCAGTTCTTC
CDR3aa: CASSESTSGRKCEQFF